The 4 T cell receptor beta chains below all came from one sample that was sequenced in a study of T cells in Graves' hyperthyroidism and ophthalmopathy (dated by TCRdb to between 2019 and 2020). The method behind the library was multiplex PCR. Sequencing used an Illumina HiSeq 2000. The TCR beta CDR3 regions were amplified from RNA transcripts. A first-round RT-PCR of the TCR CDR3 used the HTBI primer set with the Qiagen OneStep RT-PCR kit. In-frame beta chains were kept once TCRdb had trimmed the public reads at Q25 with fastp and called clones with MiXCR. Each entry is one CDR3 protein sequence, shown with its most common DNA and genes. The sample records a few hundred thousand distinct CDR3 sequences, roughly 14% of which are singletons. The ten largest clones represent 5% to 7% of the sample. Material for sequencing was blood. The source of these receptors is a woman in her twenties or thirties with Graves' hyperthyroidism that later progressed to Graves' ophthalmopathy.

A word on this clonotype: One end of the junction is discordant with germline, which a read error may explain. V and J are TRBV27 and TRBJ2-7; maybe TRBD2 (7 bases). The CDR3 covers 15 residues. The V gene's germline CDR1 is MNHEY and CDR2 SMNVEV (reference sequence). The CDR3 DNA reads TGTTCCAGCAGTTTAGTATGGGGGGGCTCTGAAGAGCAGTACTTC. This translates into CSSSLVWGGSEEQYF.

This clonotype turned up a few times. The chain is built from TRBV6-1 and TRBJ2-7, with TRBD2 matching over 11 bases. V trimming: 6 bases; J trimming: 1 base; junction bases outside the gene matches: 11. The CDR3 runs 17 residues. Per germline, CDR1 MNHNS and CDR2 SASEGT. The DNA of the CDR3 is TGTGCCAGCAGCCAACCCCCGGGGACTAGCGGATCCTACGAGCAGTACTTC. Translating it yields CASSQPPGTSGSYEQYF.

This clonotype has at least ten counts. CDR3 nucleotide sequence: TGTGCCAGCAGCCGGCTGCCCTCGACAGGTACTACGCAAGCTTTCTTT. Amino acid sequence: CASSRLPSTGTTQAFF. The V and J genes are TRBV11-3 and TRBJ1-1; D is perhaps TRBD1 (6 bases). Per germline, CDR1 SGHNT and CDR2 YENEEA. V was pared by 5 bases and J by 9 bases, with 25 bases between. The CDR3 has 16 amino acids. Looking up the rest from reference TRBV11-3 and TRBJ1-1 gives the full variable domain: EAGVVQSPRYKIIEKKQPVAFWCNPISGHNTLYWYLQNLGQGPELLIRYENEEAVDDSQLPKDRFSAERLKGVDSTLKIQPAELGDSAVYLCASSRLPSTGTTQAFFGQGTRLTVV.

This clonotype occurred many times. This chain joins TRBV6-5 and TRBJ1-1; 7 nucleotides line up with TRBD1. Germline CDR1 reads MNHEY; CDR2 reads SVGAGI. CDR3 length: 18 residues. V gave up 0 bases and J gave up 2 bases; unmatched junction bases: 12. The CDR3 spells CASSYSSTGPKINTEAFF. CDR3 coding DNA: TGTGCCAGCAGTTACTCGTCGACAGGGCCCAAGATTAACACTGAAGCTTTCTTT.